This passage covers 16 T cell receptor beta chains from one sample sequenced in a study of PD-1 blockade in classical Hodgkin lymphoma (dated by TCRdb to the early 2020s). Explained via the paper, the time point label denotes: cycle 2 day 1 (C2D1) of nivolumab. Relapse after autologous stem cell transplantation had occurred in all trial patients, and cohorts A, B and C were distinguished by prior brentuximab vedotin exposure. Library preparation was by the immunoSEQ multiplex PCR assay. What TCRdb holds here is the immuneACCESS table cut down to in-frame rearrangements. Part of the clones is not present; checked against another copy, under half of the missing clones reflect an unresolved V gene, and the others are unexplained. The sample table lists some 65,000 clones, about two thirds of them with a count of one. Over 7.5% of the sample goes to the ten largest clones. This specimen consisted of peripheral blood mononuclear cells (PBMCs), obtained before the second cycle of nivolumab. These TCRs come from a human donor with classical Hodgkin lymphoma.

This clone has at least ten counts. The chain has TRBV2 and TRBJ1-2, with 7 bases identical to TRBD1. This CDR3 spans 15 amino acids. The J segment lost 7 bases and the V segment lost 3 bases, leaving 11 bases of the junction unmatched. CDR1 is SNHLY and CDR2 is FYNNEI in the germline V gene. The CDR3 DNA is TGTGCCAGCAGTGATAATAGGGACAGCCCCGGTGGCTACACCTTC. Protein: CASSDNRDSPGGYTF.

V and J are TRBV5-1 and TRBJ2-1; TRBD1 matches 11 bases. Germline CDR1 reads SGHRS; CDR2 reads YFSETQ. V was pared by 1 base and J by 5 bases, with 5 bases of the junction left unmatched. This CDR3 spans 16 amino acids. CDR3 bases: TGCGCCAGCAGCTTGTGGGGACAGGGGGTCGACAATGAGCAGTTCTTC. It translates to CASSLWGQGVDNEQFF.

This chain uses TRBV29-1 with TRBJ1-1; TRBD1 aligns across 9 bases. This CDR3 contains 13 residues. V dropped 7 bases and J dropped 7; count of bases not matched to a gene: 10. The germline gives CDR1 SQVTM, CDR2 ANQGSEA. In DNA, the CDR3 is TGCAGCGCCGTAGGACAGGGGAAAGTTGAAGCTTTCTTT. Its translation is CSAVGQGKVEAFF.

The chain links TRBV25-1 to TRBJ1-1, with D possibly being TRBD1 (6 bases). The V gene's germline CDR1 is MGHDK and CDR2 SYGVNS. The CDR3 is 13 amino acids. Trimming shortened V by 7 bases and J by 3 bases, and 12 bases separated the two germline ends. CDR3 DNA sequence: TGTGCCAGCAACAGGGTCGGGGACACTGAAGCTTTCTTT. Translating gives CASNRVGDTEAFF.

This rearrangement joins TRBV2 to TRBJ1-1; 7 bases match TRBD1. V lost 4 bases and J lost 0; bases outside the gene matches: 5. This CDR3 has 15 residues. Germline CDR1 reads SNHLY; CDR2 reads FYNNEI. The CDR3, as DNA: TGTGCCAGCAGTGGACAGGGCGTCATGAACACTGAAGCTTTCTTT. Translation: CASSGQGVMNTEAFF.

The V and J genes are TRBV4-1 and TRBJ2-2; possibly TRBD2 for D (6 bases). The CDR3 sequence is 14 residues long. The germline V gene has CDR1 MGHRA and CDR2 YSYEKL. Deletions cut 3 bases from V and 5 bases from J, with 10 bases between. CDR3 loop: CASSHGGLTGELFF. CDR3 DNA: TGCGCCAGCAGCCACGGGGGTTTAACCGGGGAGCTGTTTTTT.

This clone is a singleton in its sample. The CDR3, as DNA: TGTGCCAGCAGTTTATCGTCGACAGGGCTGGAGACCCAGTACTTC. It is translated as CASSLSSTGLETQYF. The chain uses TRBV27 and TRBJ2-5, with 7 bases that match TRBD1. The CDR3 spans 15 residues. In germline, CDR1 is MNHEY, CDR2 SMNVEV (reference sequence). Trimming at V came to 0 bases and at J to 5 bases, leaving 6 bases not matched to a gene.

As regards this clone: Relative to the germline gene, one junction end is altered; a read error may explain this. This rearrangement joins TRBV7-7 to TRBJ2-2; 7 nucleotides match TRBD1. CDR1 SSHAT and CDR2 FNYEAQ come from the germline V gene (reference sequence). The CDR3 totals 16 residues. The CDR3 nucleotides read TGTGCTAGCAGCTTAGGAAGGGGGCCGGACACCGGGGAGCTGTTTTTT. Translation: CASSLGRGPDTGELFF.

The chain carries TRBV9 and TRBJ2-5; D is tentatively TRBD1 or TRBD2 (5 bases each). The CDR3 covers 12 residues. In germline, CDR1 is SGDLS, CDR2 YYNGEE. V was clipped by 0 bases and J by 5 bases, with 5 bases between them. This chain's CDR3 is CASSVGGETQYF. CDR3 DNA: TGTGCCAGCAGCGTAGGGGGGGAGACCCAGTACTTC.

The V gene is TRBV6-4, the J gene TRBJ1-5, with D maybe TRBD1 (5 bases). The CDR3 has 16 residues. Germline-derived CDR1 and CDR2 are MRHNA and SNTAGT. Between the trimmed V and J ends, which lost 5 bases and 4 bases, there was a span of 18 bases. Here the CDR3 reads CASSSPLGEENQPQHF. For the CDR3, the DNA is TGTGCCAGCAGTTCTCCGCTGGGGGAAGAGAATCAGCCCCAGCATTTT.

The chain employs TRBV6-1 and TRBJ2-5, with a possible D match to TRBD2 (5 bases). CDR1 is MNHNS, CDR2 SASEGT, per germline. Trimming shortened V by 7 bases and J by 1 base, and 10 bases separated the two germline ends. The CDR3 sequence is 13 residues long. Here the CDR3 reads CASNRGIQETQYF. The CDR3 DNA follows: TGTGCCAGCAATAGAGGGATCCAAGAGACCCAGTACTTC.

This clone came up once. The V gene is TRBV15, the J gene TRBJ1-2, with no clear D. Germline V gives CDR1 LNHNV, CDR2 YYDKDF (reference sequence). The CDR3 is 12 amino acids. Deletions cut 5 bases from V and 7 bases from J, with 11 bases between. The CDR3 nucleotides are TGTGCCACCAGCGCCTCAGACGCTGGCTACACCTTC. It is translated as CATSASDAGYTF.

This chain joins TRBV7-4 and TRBJ2-1; D is perhaps TRBD2 (6 bases). Germline V gene lookup returns CDR1 SGHVT and CDR2 SQSDAQ. CDR3 length equals 15 residues. Trimming pared 3 bases from V and 3 bases from J, leaving 12 bases between. The CDR3 here is CASSFEGGIYNEQFF. The CDR3 coding sequence is TGTGCCAGCAGCTTCGAGGGCGGGATCTACAATGAGCAGTTCTTC.

The V call is TRBV6-1, the J call TRBJ1-3; TRBD1 matches 9 bases. V was clipped by 3 bases and J by 1 base; unmatched bases: 7. The germline V gene has CDR1 MNHNS and CDR2 SASEGT. The CDR3 totals 17 residues. The CDR3 protein is CASSETRDRVSGNTIYF. The DNA of the CDR3 is TGTGCCAGCAGTGAGACCCGGGACAGGGTTTCTGGAAACACCATATATTTT.

CDR3 amino acids: CAWAPGPRGYGYTF. In nucleotides, the CDR3 is TGTGCCTGGGCCCCCGGACCCCGGGGGTATGGCTACACCTTC. The chain recombines TRBV30 with TRBJ1-2, with D maybe TRBD1 (5 bases). Trimming took off 5 bases at V and 5 bases at J, with 18 bases between the two ends. The CDR3 has 14 residues. Per the germline V gene, CDR1 is GTSNPN and CDR2 is SVGIG (reference sequence).

The CDR3 loop is CASSPSGGDTEAFF. Written as DNA, the CDR3 is TGTGCCAGCTCACCGTCAGGGGGGGACACTGAAGCTTTCTTT. The genes are TRBV18 and TRBJ1-1, with 7 bases that match TRBD1. The germline gives CDR1 KGHSH, CDR2 LQKENI. The CDR3 contains 14 residues. V trimming: 3 bases; J trimming: 3 bases; junction bases outside the gene matches: 4.